This T cell receptor beta chain appears in the sequencing data of a study of T cells in Graves' hyperthyroidism and ophthalmopathy. Template material for amplifying TCR beta CDR3 regions consisted of RNA transcripts. When the TCR CDR3 underwent first-round RT-PCR, the HTBI primer set was used. Each CDR3 protein is one row after TCRdb ran MiXCR on the multiplex PCR reads. The table records roughly 700,000 distinct CDR3 sequences, less than 15% of them present only once. V lost 0 bases to trimming and J lost 0 bases, with 10 bases between them. The CDR3 has 15 residues. The germline V gene encodes CDR1 SQVTM and CDR2 ANQGSEA. Across 18 months, stable Graves' hyperthyroidism was marked by no progression to ophthalmopathy. Fresh peripheral blood, 9.5 to 10 ml of it, supplied the PBMCs.

This clonotype originated in a woman aged 18 to 35 with Graves' hyperthyroidism. The specimen sequenced was blood. The genes are TRBV29-1 and TRBJ2-3; no clear D. In DNA, the CDR3 is TGCAGCGTTGAAGAAAACCGGCGTAGCACAGATACGCAGTATTTT. It encodes CSVEENRRSTDTQYF.